Each of the 32 T cell receptor beta chains below was sequenced from the same sample in a study of shared T cell receptors in the human thymus. TCRdb keeps only in-frame clones here, not all; method: immunoSEQ multiplex PCR. The sample contains approximately 490,000 clones, around 82% of which appear only once. Another study also made use of these data, one on human thymus T cells.

The source material was thymocytes. Source of these receptors: a boy under three years old with a congenital heart defect.

The chain is built from TRBV21-1 and TRBJ2-7; the tabulated D call, TRBD2, remains unverified against the DNA. TRBV21-1 is a pseudogene. This CDR3 has 15 amino acids. The CDR3 protein is CASSKEGGAPYEQYF. The CDR3 coding sequence is TGTGCCAGCAGCAAAGAGGGGGGGGCCCCCTACGAGCAGTACTTC.

V gene TRBV4-1 combines with J gene TRBJ2-7; possibly TRBD2 for D (6 bases). CDR3 size: 14 residues. V dropped 4 bases and J dropped 3 bases, with 13 bases sitting between them. Germline lookup yields CDR1 MGHRA and CDR2 YSYEKL. CDR3 DNA sequence: TGCGCCAGCAGCCCATCGGGAGCCTTCTACGAGCAGTACTTC. Its protein product is CASSPSGAFYEQYF.

The V call is TRBV6-1, the J call TRBJ2-7; the D gene is possibly TRBD1 (5 bases). Trimming stripped 1 base from V and 0 bases from J, with 10 bases between. The CDR3 is 15 amino acids. CDR1 and CDR2 from the germline V gene are MNHNS and SASEGT. CDR3 protein: CASSEEGPGSYEQYF. The CDR3 DNA is TGTGCCAGCAGTGAAGAGGGGCCGGGCTCCTACGAGCAGTACTTC.

The V call is TRBV7-8, the J call TRBJ2-3; 16 bases are a match to TRBD2. Trimming removed 1 base from V and 1 base from J; junction bases left unmatched: 8. Germline V gene sequence: CDR1 SGHVS, CDR2 FQNEAQ. The CDR3 covers 20 residues. As DNA, the CDR3 is TGTGCCAGCAGCTTAGTCTCCGGGACTAGCGGGAGGGCGGGCACAGATACGCAGTATTTT. Amino acid sequence: CASSLVSGTSGRAGTDTQYF.

This chain links TRBV4-1 with TRBJ2-5; the match to TRBD2 covers 16 bases. Germline CDR1 and CDR2: MGHRA and YSYEKL. The CDR3 covers 17 residues. V lost 9 bases, J lost 1 base, and 8 bases stayed unmatched. The CDR3, as DNA: TGCGCCAGTGAAAAGGGGACTAGCGGGAGGGCCCAAGAGACCCAGTACTTC. It translates to CASEKGTSGRAQETQYF.

The genes are TRBV14 and TRBJ2-3, with D hard to call. The CDR3 is 16 amino acids. CDR1 is SGHDN, CDR2 FVKESK, per germline. The V gene lost 0 bases and the J gene lost 4 bases, with 14 bases spanning the gap. CDR3 nucleotide sequence: TGTGCCAGCAGCCAAGATCAGATGCGGTCCCCAGATACGCAGTATTTT. It specifies CASSQDQMRSPDTQYF.

CDR3 nucleotide sequence: TGTGCCAGCAGTTTTTTTCGTCCCGGGACAGACAAAAACATTCAGTACTTC. Protein product: CASSFFRPGTDKNIQYF. J is TRBJ2-4 and V is TRBV27, with 7 bases aligning to TRBD1. The CDR3 extends over 17 amino acids. Losses at the gene ends were 3 bases for V and 3 bases for J; bases not matched to a gene: 11. Looked up from germline, CDR1 is MNHEY and CDR2 is SMNVEV (reference sequence).

The genes are TRBV25-1 and TRBJ1-1; no reliable D call. CDR3 length equals 13 residues. The germline V and J ends were trimmed by 4 bases and 0 bases, with 6 bases remaining between them. Germline loops: CDR1 MGHDK, CDR2 SYGVNS. Written as DNA, the CDR3 is TGTGCCAGCAGTGGCGAGGTGAACACTGAAGCTTTCTTT. This codes for CASSGEVNTEAFF.

CDR3 loop: CASSPIRAGGYEQYF. DNA of the CDR3: TGTGCCAGCAGTCCCATTAGGGCAGGGGGCTACGAGCAGTACTTC. The chain has TRBV28 and TRBJ2-7, with 7 bases identical to TRBD1. V dropped 5 bases and J dropped 3; count of bases not matched to a gene: 10. The CDR3 is made up of 15 amino acids. Germline CDR1 and CDR2: MDHEN and SYDVKM.

The chain has TRBV25-1 and TRBJ2-7; D remains ambiguous. V shed 4 bases and J shed 3 bases, with 10 bases lying between them. CDR1 and CDR2 (germline): MGHDK, SYGVNS. The CDR3 is 13 amino acids. The CDR3 here is CASSGRPDYEQYF. The CDR3 bases are TGTGCCAGCAGTGGCAGGCCTGACTACGAGCAGTACTTC.

The chain employs TRBV27 and TRBJ1-4; 8 bases line up with TRBD1. Germline lookup yields CDR1 MNHEY and CDR2 SMNVEV (reference sequence). The CDR3 has 14 amino acids. V was pared by 5 bases and J by 8 bases, with 7 bases of the junction left unmatched. CDR3 residues: CASSQGAGPEKLFF. The CDR3 DNA reads as TGTGCCAGCAGTCAGGGGGCCGGACCCGAAAAACTGTTTTTT.

The J gene is TRBJ2-7, the V gene TRBV13, with a weak D call TRBD1 (10 bases). The CDR3 extends over 22 amino acids. Per the germline V gene, CDR1 is PRHDT and CDR2 is FYEKMQ (reference sequence). V shed 5 bases and J shed 2 bases, with 37 bases lying between them. CDR3: CASSPPPPRDRGTSGSPYEQYF. CDR3 sequence (DNA): TGTGCCAGCAGCCCTCCCCCGCCCCGGGACAGGGGTACTAGCGGGTCCCCCTACGAGCAGTACTTC. Using reference TRBV13 and TRBJ2-7 for the parts outside the CDR3, the full variable domain is AAGVIQSPRHLIKEKRETATLKCYPIPRHDTVYWYQQGPGQDPQFLISFYEKMQSDKGSIPDRFSAQQFSDYHSELNMSSLELGDSALYFCASSPPPPRDRGTSGSPYEQYFGPGTRLTVT.

The chain has TRBV2 and TRBJ2-2; D ambiguous. Trimming took off 3 bases at V and 5 bases at J, with 13 bases between the two ends. The CDR3 consists of 15 residues. Germline V gene lookup returns CDR1 SNHLY and CDR2 FYNNEI. The CDR3 here is CASSDFTPGTGELFF. In nucleotides, the CDR3 is TGTGCCAGCAGTGACTTCACACCCGGGACCGGGGAGCTGTTTTTT.

The rearrangement uses TRBV19 and TRBJ2-1; the match to TRBD2 covers 7 bases. The V and J ends lost 3 bases and 3 bases, in that order; junction bases with no gene match: 5. The CDR3 runs to 15 residues. CDR1 and CDR2 from the germline V gene are LNHDA and SQIVND (reference sequence). DNA of the CDR3: TGTGCCAGTAGTATCGGAGCGGGGTTCTACAATGAGCAGTTCTTC. Translation: CASSIGAGFYNEQFF.

The chain carries TRBV6-1 and TRBJ2-3; 10 bases are shared with TRBD2. Germline-derived CDR1 and CDR2 are MNHNS and SASEGT. CDR3 length equals 14 residues. Trimming cost V 2 bases and J 8 bases; bases outside gene matches: 4. CDR3 sequence: CASSERLAGATQYF. In nucleotides, the CDR3 is TGTGCCAGCAGTGAACGGCTAGCGGGAGCTACGCAGTATTTT.

V is TRBV4-3 and J is TRBJ2-3, with TRBD2 matching over 8 bases. Germline V gene lookup returns CDR1 LGHNA and CDR2 YSLEER. Trimming at V came to 0 bases and at J to 0 bases, leaving 5 bases not matched to a gene. The CDR3 extends over 17 amino acids. The CDR3 sequence is CASSQDGPSGSTDTQYF. The CDR3 DNA sequence: TGCGCCAGCAGCCAAGATGGTCCTAGCGGGAGCACAGATACGCAGTATTTT.

The chain uses TRBV27 and TRBJ1-5, with 9 bases matching TRBD1. This CDR3 contains 14 residues. The V gene's germline CDR1 is MNHEY and CDR2 SMNVEV (reference sequence). The V gene end was trimmed by 7 bases and the J gene end by 6 bases; junction bases not matched to a gene: 7. The CDR3 loop is CASTPTGGIQPQHF. CDR3 in DNA: TGTGCCAGCACCCCGACAGGGGGGATTCAGCCCCAGCATTTT.

V is TRBV12-5 and J is TRBJ2-1, with 8 nucleotides matching TRBD1. The CDR3 totals 17 residues. The J segment lost 5 bases and the V segment lost 7 bases, leaving 16 bases of the junction unmatched. Germline lookup yields CDR1 LGHNT and CDR2 FRNRAP. The CDR3 DNA sequence: TGTGCTAGTGTCCCCACCAGGGGGCGGAGTGGGCACAATGAGCAGTTCTTC. Its translation is CASVPTRGRSGHNEQFF.

This clone was detected once. The chain links TRBV2 to TRBJ1-2; 7 bases align to TRBD1. Germline CDR1 is SNHLY and CDR2 is FYNNEI. V lost 4 bases to trimming and J lost 3 bases; unmatched junction nucleotides: 8. This CDR3 is built from 15 residues. DNA of the CDR3: TGTGCCAGCAGTGCCACCGGGACAGAGGACTATGGCTACACCTTC. It translates to CASSATGTEDYGYTF.

The V gene is TRBV2, the J gene TRBJ1-2; 9 nucleotides align to TRBD1. The germline gives CDR1 SNHLY, CDR2 FYNNEI. The CDR3 is 12 amino acids. CDR3 sequence (DNA): TGTGCGTGGGGGGACAGGGCGGATGGCTACACCTTC. Translated, it gives CAWGDRADGYTF.

The V call is TRBV9, the J call TRBJ2-3; D is unclear. The germline V and J ends were trimmed by 6 bases and 1 base, with 6 bases remaining between them. CDR3 size: 12 residues. CDR1 and CDR2 from the germline V gene are SGDLS and YYNGEE. The CDR3 is CASNGGTDTQYF. DNA for the CDR3: TGTGCCAGCAACGGAGGCACAGATACGCAGTATTTT. Combining the CDR3 with reference TRBV9 and TRBJ2-3 gives the whole variable domain DSGVTQTPKHLITATGQRVTLRCSPRSGDLSVYWYQQSLDQGLQFLIQYYNGEERAKGNILERFSAQQFPDLHSELNLSSLELGDSALYFCASNGGTDTQYFGPGTRLTVL.

The genes are TRBV7-2 and TRBJ2-7, with 10 bases that match TRBD2. Trimming at V came to 3 bases and at J to 2 bases, leaving 1 base not matched to a gene. This CDR3 is built from 14 residues. Germline-derived CDR1 and CDR2 are SGHTA and FQGNSA. The CDR3 bases are TGTGCCAGCAGCTTGACTAGCGGGCCCTACGAGCAGTACTTC. Its protein product is CASSLTSGPYEQYF.

This chain joins TRBV28 and TRBJ1-5; TRBD1 matches at 8 bases. Germline values: CDR1 MDHEN, CDR2 SYDVKM. CDR3 length equals 14 residues. J gave up 6 bases and V 5 bases, and 6 bases lay outside the gene matches. CDR3 protein: CASSLRQGSQPQHF. CDR3 in DNA: TGTGCCAGCAGTCTCCGACAGGGGAGTCAGCCCCAGCATTTT.

V usage is TRBV4-1 and J usage is TRBJ2-1; 9 bases are shared with TRBD2. Trimming took 3 bases from V and 0 from J; bases not matched to a gene: 12. The CDR3 totals 19 residues. CDR1 MGHRA and CDR2 YSYEKL come from the germline V gene. In nucleotides, the CDR3 is TGCGCCAGCAGCCACTCCGGGACTAGCAATCCGAGCTCCTACAATGAGCAGTTCTTC. It specifies CASSHSGTSNPSSYNEQFF.

This clone was counted only a few times. The chain couples TRBV11-2 to TRBJ2-7; 7 bases line up with TRBD2. The V segment lost 2 bases and the J segment 5 bases; nucleotides outside the gene matches: 9. This CDR3 is 15 amino acids long. Germline V gives CDR1 SGHAT, CDR2 FQNNGV. The CDR3 reads CASSLSPRGEHEQYF. CDR3 DNA: TGTGCCAGCAGCTTAAGCCCCCGGGGGGAGCACGAGCAGTACTTC.

The chain couples TRBV5-1 to TRBJ2-1; TRBD2 matches at 11 bases. There are 17 residues in the CDR3. Germline V CDR1 and CDR2: SGHRS, YFSETQ. The trim removed 0 bases at V and 9 bases at J, leaving 11 bases unmatched. The CDR3 bases are TGCGCCAGCAGCTTGGGAGAAGTAGCGGGAGGGTTCGGTGAGCAGTTCTTC. It codes for CASSLGEVAGGFGEQFF.

There are a few counts of this clone. CDR3 amino acids: CASSIGDSSYEQYF. The CDR3 coding sequence is TGTGCCAGCAGCATAGGGGACAGTTCCTACGAGCAGTACTTC. The chain has TRBV5-5 and TRBJ2-7, with 7 positions matching TRBD1. Germline V CDR1 and CDR2: SGHKS, YYEKEE (reference sequence). V was clipped by 4 bases and J by 1 base; unmatched bases: 5. The CDR3 sequence is 14 residues long.

V is TRBV7-2 and J is TRBJ2-1; 9 bases are a match to TRBD2. CDR1 is SGHTA and CDR2 is FQGNSA in the germline V gene. The CDR3 has 16 amino acids. Germline trimming cut 2 bases from V and 5 bases from J; bases unmatched to any gene: 7. CDR3 DNA sequence: TGTGCCAGCAGCTTACCCCCGGCTAGCGGGAACAATGAGCAGTTCTTC. Protein sequence: CASSLPPASGNNEQFF.

This chain links TRBV28 with TRBJ2-3, with TRBD1 matching over 8 bases. With 3 bases clipped from V and 2 bases from J, the junction kept 7 bases outside the gene matches. The V gene's germline CDR1 is MDHEN and CDR2 SYDVKM. The CDR3 length is 16 residues. The CDR3 reads CASSLAGQVSTDTQYF. The CDR3, as DNA: TGTGCCAGCAGTTTGGCGGGACAGGTCTCCACAGATACGCAGTATTTT.

The chain recombines TRBV5-6 with TRBJ1-1; maybe TRBD1 (5 bases). CDR3 size: 15 residues. Germline V CDR1 and CDR2: SGHDT, YYEEEE. Trimming removed 0 bases from V and 0 bases from J, with 9 bases in between. The CDR3 sequence is CASSLGGGMNTEAFF. CDR3 DNA: TGTGCCAGCAGCTTGGGGGGGGGAATGAACACTGAAGCTTTCTTT. Together with reference TRBV5-6 and TRBJ1-1, the CDR3 gives the full variable domain: DAGVTQSPTHLIKTRGQQVTLRCSPKSGHDTVSWYQQALGQGPQFIFQYYEEEERQRGNFPDRFSGHQFPNYSSELNVNALLLGDSALYLCASSLGGGMNTEAFFGQGTRLTVV.

CDR3 loop: CASSRSGRYNEQFF. The CDR3 DNA follows: TGTGCCAGCTCACGTAGCGGGAGGTACAATGAGCAGTTCTTC. The chain uses TRBV18 and TRBJ2-1, with 10 bases lining up with TRBD2. This CDR3 is built from 14 residues. V gave up 4 bases and J gave up 4 bases; unmatched junction bases: 1. CDR1 and CDR2 from the germline V gene are KGHSH and LQKENI. Full variable domain (rest looked up from reference TRBV18 and TRBJ2-1): NAGVMQNPRHLVRRRGQEARLRCSPMKGHSHVYWYRQLPEEGLKFMVYLQKENIIDESGMPKERFSAEFPKEGPSILRIQQVVRGDSAAYFCASSRSGRYNEQFFGPGTRLTVL.

The CDR3 loop is CASSLGGRGYNEQFF. CDR3 DNA sequence: TGTGCCAGCAGCTTGGGCGGGAGAGGGTACAATGAGCAGTTCTTC. The chain recombines TRBV13 with TRBJ2-1; TRBD2 matches 7 bases. This CDR3 contains 15 residues. J gave up 4 bases and V 3 bases, and 6 bases lay outside the gene matches. Per germline, CDR1 PRHDT and CDR2 FYEKMQ (reference sequence).